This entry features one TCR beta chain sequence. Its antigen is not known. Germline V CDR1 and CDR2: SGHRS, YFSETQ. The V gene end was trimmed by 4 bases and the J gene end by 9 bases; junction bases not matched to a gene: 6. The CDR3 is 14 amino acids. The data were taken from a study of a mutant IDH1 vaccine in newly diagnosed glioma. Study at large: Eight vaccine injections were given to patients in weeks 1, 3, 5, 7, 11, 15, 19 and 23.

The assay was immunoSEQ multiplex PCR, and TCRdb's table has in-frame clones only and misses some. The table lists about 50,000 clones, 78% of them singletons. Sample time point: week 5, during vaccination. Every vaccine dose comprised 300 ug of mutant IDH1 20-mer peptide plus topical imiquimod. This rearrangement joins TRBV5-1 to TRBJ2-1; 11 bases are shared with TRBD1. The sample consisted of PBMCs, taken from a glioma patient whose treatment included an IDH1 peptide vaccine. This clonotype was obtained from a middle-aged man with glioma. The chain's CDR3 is CASSLGQGDGEQFF. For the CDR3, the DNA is TGCGCCAGCAGCCTGGGACAGGGGGACGGTGAGCAGTTCTTC.